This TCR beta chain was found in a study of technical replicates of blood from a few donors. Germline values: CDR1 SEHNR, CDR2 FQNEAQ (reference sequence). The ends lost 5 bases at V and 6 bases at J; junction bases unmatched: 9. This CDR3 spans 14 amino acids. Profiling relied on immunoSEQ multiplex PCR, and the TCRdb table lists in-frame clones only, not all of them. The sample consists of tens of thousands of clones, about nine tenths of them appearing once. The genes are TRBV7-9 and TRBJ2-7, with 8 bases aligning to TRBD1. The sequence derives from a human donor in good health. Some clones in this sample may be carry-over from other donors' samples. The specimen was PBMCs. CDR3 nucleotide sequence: TGTGCCAGCAGCGGGGGACAGGACCCCCTCGAGCAGTACTTC. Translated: CASSGGQDPLEQYF.